This entry lists 18 T cell receptor beta chains sequenced from one sample in a study of blood T cells in healthy people across ages. A second roughly 6 to 12 cycle PCR used barcoded and J-beta primers. TCRdb re-analysed the 5' RACE reads in MiXCR, keeping a single row per CDR3 protein. Counted here are more than 700,000 distinct CDR3 sequences, 46% occurring once; the ten biggest clones make up approximately 18%. What was sequenced was blood. All receptors derive from a man aged 80 or over in good health.

This clonotype was observed a handful of times. The rearrangement uses TRBV29-1 and TRBJ2-5; no firm D call. The CDR3 runs to 14 residues. Trimming removed 7 bases from V and 4 bases from J, with 19 bases in between. CDR1 SQVTM and CDR2 ANQGSEA come from the germline V gene. CDR3 nucleotides: TGCAGCGCCCATAACCCACGCGGTTCAGAGACCCAGTACTTC. Translating gives CSAHNPRGSETQYF.

The chain combines TRBV28 with TRBJ2-7, with D perhaps TRBD1 or TRBD2 (7 bases each). CDR1 and CDR2 (germline): MDHEN, SYDVKM. With 5 bases removed from V and 7 bases from J, the gap between germline ends came to 24 bases. The CDR3 spans 16 residues. CDR3 protein: CASSPREGASYNEQYF. CDR3 coding DNA: TGTGCCAGCAGTCCCAGGGAGGGGGCTTCCTACAATGAGCAGTACTTC.

As regards this clonotype: At one end the junction does not follow the germline gene, possibly because of a read error. The chain employs TRBV4-2 and TRBJ1-1, with TRBD1 identical over 9 bases. This CDR3 spans 14 amino acids. Germline CDR1 LGHNA, CDR2 YNFKEQ. In nucleotides, the CDR3 is TGTGCCAGCCTGGTCGGGACAGGGAACTCTGAAGCTTTCTTT. As protein: CASLVGTGNSEAFF.

Turning to this clonotype: One end of the junction fails to match germline, which may point to a read error. The V and J genes are TRBV11-3 and TRBJ2-7; D is ambiguous. The CDR3 length is 12 residues. Germline values: CDR1 SGHNT, CDR2 YENEEA. This CDR3 reads CASSLVRDEQYF. CDR3 sequence (DNA): TGCGCCAGCAGCTTGGTACGAGATGAGCAGTACTTC.

A few counts support this clonotype. The genes are TRBV20-1 and TRBJ1-2; 7 nucleotides line up with TRBD1. Germline V gives CDR1 DFQATT, CDR2 SNEGSKA (reference sequence). Trimming removed 0 bases from V and 4 bases from J; junction bases left unmatched: 8. CDR3 length: 15 amino acids. CDR3 nucleotides: TGCAGTGCTAGAGATCCTACAGGGGTAGGCTATGGCTACACCTTC. It yields the protein CSARDPTGVGYGYTF.

V is TRBV20-1 and J is TRBJ2-7; 9 nucleotides match TRBD1. J gave up 5 bases and V 6 bases, and 8 bases lay outside the gene matches. Looked up from germline, CDR1 is DFQATT and CDR2 is SNEGSKA (reference sequence). The CDR3 sequence is 13 residues long. The CDR3 here is CSAWGQGGNEQYF. The CDR3 DNA follows: TGCAGTGCATGGGGACAGGGAGGGAACGAGCAGTACTTC.

V usage is TRBV7-2 and J usage is TRBJ2-7; D unresolved. The CDR3 length is 14 residues. Germline CDR1 reads SGHTA; CDR2 reads FQGNSA. V shed 2 bases and J shed 7 bases, with 15 bases lying between them. DNA for the CDR3: TGTGCCAGCAGCTTATACCCCCAATATGTGGAGCAGTACTTC. Protein product: CASSLYPQYVEQYF.

This clonotype was counted between two and nine times. The genes are TRBV5-6 and TRBJ2-7; 9 nucleotides agree with TRBD2. The germline gives CDR1 SGHDT, CDR2 YYEEEE. This CDR3 is 15 amino acids long. Trimming took 4 bases from V and 7 from J; bases not matched to a gene: 12. The CDR3 DNA reads TGTGCCAGCAGCCTTCCGGGGACTAGCTACTATGAGCAGTACTTC. Its protein product is CASSLPGTSYYEQYF.

Regarding this clonotype: At one of its ends the junction is not consistent with the germline gene, which may arise from a read error. CDR3 DNA: TGTGCCAGCAGCTTAGATCGCCAAAATGAGCAGTCCTTC. This gives the protein CASSLDRQNEQSF. The chain links TRBV11-2 to TRBJ2-1; D remains ambiguous. The CDR3 is 13 residues long. Germline V gene data show CDR1 as SGHAT and CDR2 as FQNNGV.

V usage is TRBV6-2 or TRBV6-3 and J usage is TRBJ2-4, with 7 bases lining up with TRBD1. There are 18 residues in the CDR3. Trimming cost V 2 bases and J 13 bases; bases outside gene matches: 23. Germline CDR1 reads MNHEY; CDR2 reads SVGEGT. CDR3 region: CASSYAVPGQEVLGEQYF. CDR3 DNA sequence: TGTGCCAGCAGTTACGCGGTTCCTGGACAGGAGGTGTTGGGAGAGCAGTACTTC.

The chain recombines TRBV12-3 or TRBV12-4 with TRBJ2-1; TRBD2 matches 11 bases. The trim removed 2 bases at V and 5 bases at J, leaving 8 bases unmatched. The CDR3 spans 17 residues. CDR3: CASSLNGATSGNNEQFF. CDR3 sequence (DNA): TGTGCCAGCAGTTTAAACGGCGCGACTAGCGGGAACAATGAGCAGTTCTTC.

This clonotype was observed many times. Just one base apart from a much larger clone, this may be a read error. The chain has TRBV12-3 or TRBV12-4 and TRBJ2-3; D unclear. V lost 5 bases and J lost 0, with 9 bases in between. The length of the CDR3 is 14 residues. CDR3 loop: CASSGLGSTDTQYF. Written as DNA, the CDR3 is TGTGCCAGCAGTGGGCTCGGAAGCACAGATACGCAGTATTTT.

As to this clonotype: A clone one base away is much larger, so this may be a read error. This chain links TRBV12-3 or TRBV12-4 with TRBJ2-1; 11 bases line up with TRBD2. CDR3 length equals 15 residues. CDR3 amino acids: CASRTGTSGSNEQVF. Written as DNA, the CDR3 is TGTGCCAGCAGGACCGGGACTAGCGGATCGAATGAGCAGGTCTTC.

This clonotype was seen a handful of times. The chain employs TRBV28 and TRBJ1-2; TRBD1 agrees at 9 bases. With 5 bases clipped from V and 4 bases from J, the junction kept 14 bases outside the gene matches. In germline, CDR1 is MDHEN, CDR2 SYDVKM. The CDR3 covers 17 residues. The CDR3 loop is CASSRSGTGIGGYGYTF. CDR3 DNA sequence: TGTGCCAGCAGTCGGAGCGGGACAGGGATAGGTGGCTATGGCTACACCTTC.

J is TRBJ1-1 and V is TRBV3-1, with D unclear. The germline V gene has CDR1 LGHDT and CDR2 YNNKEL (reference sequence). CDR3 length equals 11 residues. The V end lost 4 bases, the J end lost 9 bases, and 9 bases lay between the germline ends. The CDR3 DNA is TGTGCCAGCAGCCGAGATCTTAAAGCTTTCTTT. Protein sequence: CASSRDLKAFF.

This clonotype was found a few times. This chain joins TRBV12-3 or TRBV12-4 and TRBJ2-7; 8 bases agree with TRBD1. The CDR3 length is 15 residues. J was trimmed by 2 bases and V by 2 bases; bases with no gene match: 5. This CDR3 is CASSLIGTGAYEQYF. CDR3 bases: TGTGCCAGCAGTTTAATTGGGACAGGCGCCTACGAGCAGTACTTC.

The chain couples TRBV10-1 to TRBJ2-5; D gene unclear. The CDR3 is 18 residues long. The V and J ends lost 6 bases and 0 bases respectively, with 23 bases between them. The V gene's germline CDR1 is WNHNN and CDR2 SYGVQD (reference sequence). This chain's CDR3 is CASRPFGRREKYQETQYF. CDR3 sequence (DNA): TGCGCCAGCAGGCCTTTTGGGCGGCGAGAGAAGTACCAAGAGACCCAGTACTTC.

This clonotype was recorded a few times. At one end, the junction sequence differs from germline, possibly due to a read error. This sequence joins TRBV30 and TRBJ2-1; D may be TRBD1 (5 bases). The CDR3 covers 16 residues. Per germline, CDR1 GTSNPN and CDR2 SVGIG (reference sequence). The chain's CDR3 is CAWSSIGVGAYNEQFF. DNA of the CDR3: TGTGCCTGGAGTTCCATTGGGGTAGGGGCGTACAATGAACAGTTCTTC.